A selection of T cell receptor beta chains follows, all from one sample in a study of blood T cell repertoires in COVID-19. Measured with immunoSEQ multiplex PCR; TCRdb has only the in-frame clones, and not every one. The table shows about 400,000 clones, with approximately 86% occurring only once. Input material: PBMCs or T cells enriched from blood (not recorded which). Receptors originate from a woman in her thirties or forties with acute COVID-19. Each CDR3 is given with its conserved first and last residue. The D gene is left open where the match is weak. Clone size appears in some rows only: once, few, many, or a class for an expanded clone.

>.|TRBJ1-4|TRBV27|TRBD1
TGTGCCAGCAGGAGCAGACAGGGGGATGAAAAACTGTTTTTT
CASRSRQGDEKLFF
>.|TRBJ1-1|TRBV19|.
TGTGCCAGTAGTACAAGACATCTCAAGAACACTGAAGCTTTCTTT
CASSTRHLKNTEAFF
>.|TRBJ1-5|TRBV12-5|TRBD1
TGTGCTAGTGGTTTGGTATGGGACAGACCAGATAGCAATCAGCCCCAGCATTTT
CASGLVWDRPDSNQPQHF
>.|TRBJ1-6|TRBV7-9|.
TGTGCCAGCAGCTTAGAGGCAGGTGATCCGTTCTCCTATAATTCACCCCTCCACTTT
CASSLEAGDPFSYNSPLHF
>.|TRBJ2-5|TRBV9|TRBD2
TGTGCCAGCAGCGTAGGGACTAGCGGGGGGAGAGAGACCCAGTACTTC
CASSVGTSGGRETQYF
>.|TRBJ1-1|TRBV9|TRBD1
TGTGCCAGCAGCCCGGGGACAGCCGGGAACACTGAAGCTTTCTTT
CASSPGTAGNTEAFF
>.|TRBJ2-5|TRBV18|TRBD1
TGTGCCAGCTCACCACCAGGGGGCCGAGAGACCCAGTACTTC
CASSPPGGRETQYF
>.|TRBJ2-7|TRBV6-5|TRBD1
TGTGCCAGCAGTTACAAAGGACAGGGTGCTGGTTACGAGCAGTACTTC
CASSYKGQGAGYEQYF
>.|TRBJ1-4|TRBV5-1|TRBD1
TGCGCCAGCAGCCAGGACAGGGCTTCGGATAATGAAAAACTGTTTTTT
CASSQDRASDNEKLFF
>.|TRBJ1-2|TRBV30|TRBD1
TGTGCCTGGAGTGTACGGCAGGGGGCAAGTCCGAATGGCTACACCTTC
CAWSVRQGASPNGYTF
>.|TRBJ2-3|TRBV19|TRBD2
TGTGCCAGTAGTTCCTTAATAGCGGGGGCCGCAGATACGCAGTATTTT
CASSSLIAGAADTQYF
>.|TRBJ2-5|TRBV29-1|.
TGCAGCGTTGAGCCCAGTGGAGTTCAGTGGGAGACCCAGTACTTC
CSVEPSGVQWETQYF
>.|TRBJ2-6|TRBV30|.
TGTGCCTGGAGTCCGGACAGCTCTGGGGCCAACGTCCTGACTTTC
CAWSPDSSGANVLTF
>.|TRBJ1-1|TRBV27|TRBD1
TGTGCCAGCAGTTTACTCAGGGGGCGAGGCTTAACTGAAGCTTTCTTT
CASSLLRGRGLTEAFF
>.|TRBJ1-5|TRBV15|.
TGTGCCACGGCCGGGGGAATTAGCAATCAGCCCCAGCATTTT
CATAGGISNQPQHF
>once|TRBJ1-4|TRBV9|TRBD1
TGTGCCAGCAGCGTAGCTGTGAGAGGGGGCGCGGAAAAACTGTTTTTT
CASSVAVRGGAEKLFF
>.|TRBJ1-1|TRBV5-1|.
TGCGCCAGCAGCTTGGAGGGAACCCGGGAGACTGAAGCTTTCTTT
CASSLEGTRETEAFF
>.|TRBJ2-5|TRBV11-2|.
TGTGCCAGCAGCTTTACCCCGGTCCCTCCCGGAGAGACCCAGTACTTC
CASSFTPVPPGETQYF
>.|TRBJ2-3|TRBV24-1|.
TGTGCCACCAGTGATTTGGGGGCAGGGAGCACAGATACGCAGTATTTT
CATSDLGAGSTDTQYF
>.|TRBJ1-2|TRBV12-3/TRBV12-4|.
TGTGCCAGCAGTTTGACAGAGAACTATGGCTACACCTTC
CASSLTENYGYTF
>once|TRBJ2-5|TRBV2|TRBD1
TGTGCCAGCACCCGAAGGGACAGACAACAAGAGACCCAGTACTTC
CASTRRDRQQETQYF
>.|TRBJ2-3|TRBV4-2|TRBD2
TGTGCCAGCAGCCAAGAGCGCGGACTAGCGGACACAGATACGCAGTATTTT
CASSQERGLADTDTQYF
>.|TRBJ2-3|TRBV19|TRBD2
TGTGCCAGTAGTACTCAAAGGGGGGGACTAGGCGCAGATACGCAGTATTTT
CASSTQRGGLGADTQYF
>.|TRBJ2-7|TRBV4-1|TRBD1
TGCGCCAGCAGCCAAGCGACAGGGGTTAGTTCCTACGAGCAGTACTTC
CASSQATGVSSYEQYF
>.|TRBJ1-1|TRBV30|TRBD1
TGTGCCTGGGACAGGGGGTCGGGCACTGAAGCTTTCTTT
CAWDRGSGTEAFF
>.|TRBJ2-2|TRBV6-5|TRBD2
TGTGCCAGCAGTCTAGCGGTGAACACCGGGGAGCTGTTTTTT
CASSLAVNTGELFF
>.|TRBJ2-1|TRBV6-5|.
TGTGCCAGCACCGTAGGAGGTAGGGCCTACAATGAGCAGTTCTTC
CASTVGGRAYNEQFF
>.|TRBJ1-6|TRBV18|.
TGTGCCAGCTCACCCGATCGGGGGGCTTATTCACCCCTCCACTTT
CASSPDRGAYSPLHF
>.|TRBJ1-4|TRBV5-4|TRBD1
TGTGCCAGCAGCTTGGTCGGGACAGATGAAAAACTGTTTTTT
CASSLVGTDEKLFF
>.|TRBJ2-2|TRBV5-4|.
TGTGCCAGCAGCTTGGAAACGGGGTCGAACACCGGGGAGCTGTTTTTT
CASSLETGSNTGELFF
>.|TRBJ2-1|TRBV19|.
TGTGCCAGTAGTATAGCCGGGGTCGGCAATGAGCAGTTCTTC
CASSIAGVGNEQFF
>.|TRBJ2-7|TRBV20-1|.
TGCAGTGCTAGTATTGACATCTCCTACGAGCAGTACTTC
CSASIDISYEQYF
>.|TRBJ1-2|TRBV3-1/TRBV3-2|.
TGTGCCAGCAGCCAAGGGAGGGCACTAAGGTCTCAATCCTATGGCTACACCTTC
CASSQGRALRSQSYGYTF
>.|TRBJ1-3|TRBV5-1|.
TGCGCCAGCAGCTGGAGTACCGGACAGGGAAACACCATATATTTT
CASSWSTGQGNTIYF
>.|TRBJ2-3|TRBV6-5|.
TGTGCCAGCATGGGGGGACCAACAGATACGCAGTATTTT
CASMGGPTDTQYF
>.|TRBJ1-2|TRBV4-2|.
TGTGCCAGCAGCCCGGCCACAGAGTTCTATGGCTACACCTTC
CASSPATEFYGYTF
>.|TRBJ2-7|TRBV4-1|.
TGCGCCAGCAGCCCCAATGAGGCCAGCTCCTACGAGCAGTACTTC
CASSPNEASSYEQYF
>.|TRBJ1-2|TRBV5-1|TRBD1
TGCGCCAGCAGCGCCACCGTCAAAACAGGGGGCGACTATGGCTACACCTTC
CASSATVKTGGDYGYTF
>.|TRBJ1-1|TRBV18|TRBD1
TGTGCCAGCTCACCGGTACAGGGGATGAACACTGAAGCTTTCTTT
CASSPVQGMNTEAFF
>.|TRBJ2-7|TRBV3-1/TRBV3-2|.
TGTGCCAGCAGCCGACAGGGCGTTCAAGCGGGGGAGACCTACGAGCAGTACTTC
CASSRQGVQAGETYEQYF
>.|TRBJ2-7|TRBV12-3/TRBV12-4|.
TGTGCCAGCAGTTTAGCGGAGGAGCAGTACTTC
CASSLAEEQYF
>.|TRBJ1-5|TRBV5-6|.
TGTGCCAGCAGCTTGGGTCCTAATAGCAATCAGCCCCAGCATTTT
CASSLGPNSNQPQHF
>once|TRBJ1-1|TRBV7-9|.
TGTGCCAGCAGCTTAGCGGGGAGGGGCGCGAACACTGAAGCTTTCTTT
CASSLAGRGANTEAFF
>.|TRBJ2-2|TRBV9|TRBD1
TGTGCCAGCAGCGATTCCGGGACAGGGGGGGTCACCGGGGAGCTGTTTTTT
CASSDSGTGGVTGELFF
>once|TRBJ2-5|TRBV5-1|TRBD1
TGCGCCAGCAGCCTGACAGGGGGTCGGGAAGAGACCCAGTACTTC
CASSLTGGREETQYF
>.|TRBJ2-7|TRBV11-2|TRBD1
TGTGCCAGCAGGTCGACAGGGGGCCACGAGCAGTACTTC
CASRSTGGHEQYF